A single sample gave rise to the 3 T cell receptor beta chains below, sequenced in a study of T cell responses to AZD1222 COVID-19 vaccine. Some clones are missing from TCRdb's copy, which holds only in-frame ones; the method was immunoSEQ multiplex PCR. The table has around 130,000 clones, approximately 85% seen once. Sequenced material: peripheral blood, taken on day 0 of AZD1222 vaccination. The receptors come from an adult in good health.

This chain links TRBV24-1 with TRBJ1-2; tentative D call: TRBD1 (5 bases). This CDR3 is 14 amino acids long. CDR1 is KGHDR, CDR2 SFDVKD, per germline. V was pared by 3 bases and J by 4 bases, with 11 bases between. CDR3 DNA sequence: TGTGCCACCAGTGATAGCAGGGTGGGCTATGGCTACACCTTC. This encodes CATSDSRVGYGYTF.

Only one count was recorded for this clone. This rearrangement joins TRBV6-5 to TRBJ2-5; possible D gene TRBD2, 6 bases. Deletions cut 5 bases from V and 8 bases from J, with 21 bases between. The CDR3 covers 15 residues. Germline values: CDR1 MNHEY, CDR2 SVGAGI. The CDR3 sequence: CASSPNTIDGGTQYF. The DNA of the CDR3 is TGTGCCAGCAGTCCGAACACGATAGACGGGGGAACCCAGTACTTC.

In nucleotides, the CDR3 is TGTGCCAGCAGCCAAGGACCGCCGAATTCACCCCTCCACTTT. This encodes CASSQGPPNSPLHF. The chain has TRBV3-1 (or the pseudogene TRBV3-2) and TRBJ1-6; D gene unclear. The CDR3 is 14 residues long. Trimming took off 1 base at V and 7 bases at J, with 8 bases between the two ends. Germline CDR1 reads LGHDT; CDR2 reads YNNKEL (reference sequence).